One and the same sample provided the 23 T cell receptor beta chains below, sequenced in a study of post-analysis software for immune sequencing data. Broader study findings: Among five TRBV segments more frequent in patients than controls were TRBV5-6, TRBV5-1 and TRBV20-1.

These receptors are not linked to any known antigen. The TCR beta cDNA libraries contained unique molecular identifiers. MiXCR, applied by TCRdb to the PCR reads, yields one record per CDR3 protein. The sample includes some 800,000 distinct CDR3 sequences, just over 45% of them seen just once. Sample: blood. The receptors originated from a girl under 18 with multiple sclerosis.

There are a few counts of this clonotype. V gene TRBV12-3 or TRBV12-4 combines with J gene TRBJ2-3, with D perhaps TRBD2 (5 bases). The CDR3 is made up of 14 amino acids. Trimming removed 3 bases at V and 6 bases at J, with 13 bases between. As DNA, the CDR3 is TGTGCCAGCAGTTTCGGGAACTTCGGGGATACGCAGTATTTT. Protein product: CASSFGNFGDTQYF.

J is TRBJ1-2 and V is TRBV5-6; D perhaps matches TRBD1 (6 bases). The CDR3 runs 14 residues. Trimming took 0 bases from V and 3 from J, leaving 9 bases between them. Germline V gives CDR1 SGHDT, CDR2 YYEEEE. This CDR3 is CASSLGQDHYGYTF. The CDR3 DNA is TGTGCCAGCAGCTTGGGACAGGACCACTATGGCTACACCTTC.

The chain joins TRBV20-1 to TRBJ2-1, with 15 bases identical to TRBD2. The V and J ends lost 6 bases and 7 bases, in that order; junction bases with no gene match: 10. The CDR3 runs 16 residues. CDR1 and CDR2 from the germline V gene are DFQATT and SNEGSKA (reference sequence). The CDR3 nucleotides are TGCAGTGCCAAGAAACCGGGACTAGCGGGAGGTAATGAGCAGTTCTTC. It translates to CSAKKPGLAGGNEQFF.

There are a few counts of this clonotype. This chain links TRBV7-9 with TRBJ2-5; D might be TRBD1 or TRBD2, each matching 5 bases. The CDR3 extends over 14 amino acids. The germline gives CDR1 SEHNR, CDR2 FQNEAQ (reference sequence). V lost 3 bases to trimming and J lost 3 bases, with 11 bases between them. The CDR3 sequence is CASSFWGNEETQYF. CDR3 sequence (DNA): TGTGCCAGCAGCTTCTGGGGGAACGAAGAGACCCAGTACTTC.

This rearrangement joins TRBV6-5 to TRBJ2-7, with D unresolved. This CDR3 comprises 14 residues. Germline CDR1 is MNHEY and CDR2 is SVGAGI. V lost 0 bases, J lost 9 bases, and 15 bases lay in between. The CDR3: CASSYSQASTGQYF. The CDR3 DNA is TGTGCCAGCAGTTACTCGCAAGCTTCTACGGGGCAGTACTTC.

The V gene is TRBV20-1, the J gene TRBJ1-5, with D possibly being TRBD1 (5 bases). This CDR3 region has 15 residues. Per the germline V gene, CDR1 is DFQATT and CDR2 is SNEGSKA (reference sequence). Trimming removed 3 bases from V and 7 bases from J, with 19 bases in between. DNA for the CDR3: TGCAGTGCTAGCTTGGGGGGGGATAGGAGGCAGCCCCAGCATTTT. As protein: CSASLGGDRRQPQHF.

J is TRBJ1-5 and V is TRBV15; 7 bases are a match to TRBD1. Per germline, CDR1 LNHNV and CDR2 YYDKDF (reference sequence). J lost 2 bases, V lost 6 bases, and 7 bases had no gene match. The CDR3 consists of 15 residues. For the CDR3, the DNA is TGTGCCACCAGGGAGACAGGGCTGCGCAATCAGCCCCAGCATTTT. Its translation: CATRETGLRNQPQHF.

V and J are TRBV15 and TRBJ2-7; D perhaps matches TRBD2 (6 bases). V was cut by 5 bases and J by 0 bases, with 14 bases left in between. The CDR3 consists of 15 residues. The germline gives CDR1 LNHNV, CDR2 YYDKDF (reference sequence). In nucleotides, the CDR3 is TGTGCCACCAGCGGAGGGACGGTTCACTCCTACGAGCAGTACTTC. It yields the protein CATSGGTVHSYEQYF.

This clonotype was observed a few times. The CDR3 region has the DNA TGTGCCAGCAGTTTAGCCCGGACAGGGGAGAACACTGAAGCTTTCTTT. The encoded protein is CASSLARTGENTEAFF. The gene calls are TRBV12-3 or TRBV12-4 and TRBJ1-1; 9 positions match TRBD1. The CDR3 contains 16 residues. With V trimmed by 0 bases and J by 1 base, 3 bases remained unmatched.

V usage is TRBV29-1 and J usage is TRBJ2-1, with 7 bases identical to TRBD2. Trimming cost V 4 bases and J 7 bases; bases outside gene matches: 16. There are 16 residues in the CDR3. In germline, CDR1 is SQVTM, CDR2 ANQGSEA. CDR3 bases: TGCAGCGTTGTAGGGCTACTAGCGTGGGCCTGGAATGAGCAGTTCTTC. Amino acids: CSVVGLLAWAWNEQFF.

The rearrangement joins TRBV20-1 to TRBJ2-1, with TRBD2 identical over 9 bases. Germline CDR1 reads DFQATT; CDR2 reads SNEGSKA (reference sequence). This CDR3 comprises 15 residues. With V trimmed by 3 bases and J by 3 bases, 6 bases remained unmatched. The CDR3 sequence is CSARRREGLYNEQFF. In nucleotides, the CDR3 is TGCAGTGCTAGGCGGCGGGAGGGGCTCTACAATGAGCAGTTCTTC.

The genes are TRBV20-1 and TRBJ2-5; 11 bases fit TRBD2. This CDR3 has 14 amino acids. V dropped 1 base and J dropped 5; count of bases not matched to a gene: 3. Germline V gene sequence: CDR1 DFQATT, CDR2 SNEGSKA (reference sequence). In DNA form, the CDR3 reads TGCAGTGCTAGAGCTAGCGGGAGGATGGAGACCCAGTACTTC. Translated, it gives CSARASGRMETQYF.

This clonotype has just a few counts. The chain has TRBV9 and TRBJ1-2, with a tentative D call TRBD1 (6 bases). This CDR3 comprises 14 residues. The germline V and J ends were trimmed by 4 bases and 4 bases, with 14 bases remaining between them. From germline, CDR1 is SGDLS and CDR2 YYNGEE. The CDR3 DNA reads as TGTGCCAGCAGCCCGTACAGGGCCGGCTATGGCTACACCTTC. This gives the protein CASSPYRAGYGYTF.

The genes are TRBV6-5 and TRBJ1-2; D gene uncertain. Germline CDR1 is MNHEY and CDR2 is SVGAGI. This CDR3 has 13 residues. The V end was cut by 0 bases, the J end by 8 bases, with 10 bases between. CDR3: CASSYSSKEGYTF. DNA of the CDR3: TGTGCCAGCAGTTACTCGAGCAAGGAGGGCTACACCTTC.

The chain recombines TRBV5-6 with TRBJ2-1, with D perhaps matching TRBD2 (6 bases). The CDR3 contains 15 residues. The V gene lost 4 bases and the J gene lost 5 bases, with 16 bases spanning the gap. Looked up from germline, CDR1 is SGHDT and CDR2 is YYEEEE. The CDR3 DNA sequence: TGTGCCAGCAGCCCCGGGACTTTCCCTAACAATGAGCAGTTCTTC. Translating it yields CASSPGTFPNNEQFF.

In the case of this clonotype: An end of the junction does not agree with germline; a read error may underlie this. This rearrangement joins TRBV28 to TRBJ2-3; 9 positions match TRBD2. Looked up from germline, CDR1 is MDHEN and CDR2 is SYDVKM. The CDR3 totals 16 residues. CDR3 sequence: CASSWPSGISLDAQYF. The CDR3 nucleotides read TGTGCCAGCAGTTGGCCTAGCGGGATATCATTAGATGCGCAGTATTTT.

A few counts support this clonotype. The chain couples TRBV12-3 or TRBV12-4 to TRBJ1-1; D is unresolved. The CDR3 has 12 amino acids. The V end lost 6 bases, the J end lost 5 bases, and 10 bases lay between the germline ends. The CDR3, as DNA: TGTGCCAGCAGCAAAAGGGAGACTGAAGCTTTCTTT. It codes for CASSKRETEAFF.

About this clonotype itself: Lacking the conserved final phenylalanine or tryptophan, this CDR3 likely reflects a read error. V usage is TRBV12-3 or TRBV12-4 and J usage is TRBJ2-5; D is ambiguous. The V gene lost 5 bases and the J gene lost 1 base, with 14 bases spanning the gap. CDR3 length: 15 amino acids. The CDR3 coding sequence is TGTGCCAGCAGTCCCGTACCGCTGGCCCAAGAGACCCAGTACTGC. This gives the protein CASSPVPLAQETQYC.

This clonotype has a handful of counts. The chain combines TRBV29-1 with TRBJ2-1; 7 bases are a match to TRBD2. The germline V gene has CDR1 SQVTM and CDR2 ANQGSEA. After removal of 6 bases from V and 7 bases from J, the junction contained 3 bases not matched to a gene. The CDR3 contains 11 residues. Here the CDR3 reads CSVGLRNEQFF. As DNA, the CDR3 is TGCAGCGTGGGACTAAGGAATGAGCAGTTCTTC.

This clonotype was seen only once. V usage is TRBV11-2 and J usage is TRBJ2-1, with 8 positions matching TRBD2. Germline CDR1 reads SGHAT; CDR2 reads FQNNGV. The CDR3 runs 17 residues. V gave up 0 bases and J gave up 2 bases; unmatched junction bases: 6. CDR3 residues: CASSLELAGMAYNEQFF. CDR3 in DNA: TGTGCCAGCAGCTTAGAATTAGCGGGGATGGCCTACAATGAGCAGTTCTTC. Variable domain in full (rest from reference TRBV11-2 and TRBJ2-1): EAGVAQSPRYKIIEKRQSVAFWCNPISGHATLYWYQQILGQGPKLLIQFQNNGVVDDSQLPKDRFSAERLKGVDSTLKIQPAKLEDSAVYLCASSLELAGMAYNEQFFGPGTRLTVL.

This rearrangement joins TRBV6-4 to TRBJ2-5; 11 nucleotides align to TRBD1. The germline CDR1 and CDR2 sequences are MRHNA and SNTAGT. The CDR3 is 16 amino acids. Trimming took 2 bases from V and 5 from J; bases not matched to a gene: 7. Here the CDR3 DNA reads TGTGCCAGCAGTGACATCGGACAGGGGGCTTTTGAGACCCAGTACTTC. Translated: CASSDIGQGAFETQYF.

This chain links TRBV7-9 with TRBJ2-3; no definite D call. This CDR3 spans 14 amino acids. Germline V gene data show CDR1 as SEHNR and CDR2 as FQNEAQ (reference sequence). Trimming took off 3 bases at V and 0 bases at J, with 7 bases between the two ends. The CDR3 is CASSFWVSTDTQYF. The CDR3 nucleotides are TGTGCCAGCAGCTTTTGGGTTAGCACAGATACGCAGTATTTT.

CDR3 nucleotides: TGTGCCAGCAGTTTACAGGGTTTGAAGGAGCAGTACTTC. Its translation: CASSLQGLKEQYF. The chain has TRBV12-3 or TRBV12-4 and TRBJ2-7, with a tentative D call TRBD1 (5 bases). This CDR3 contains 13 residues. V was clipped by 2 bases and J by 7 bases, with 12 bases between them.